Each of the 8 T cell receptor beta chains below was sequenced from the same sample in a study of blood T cells in healthy people across ages. Through a sample-barcoded 5' primer and a J-beta primer mix, a second PCR was run for 7 to 11 cycles. TCRdb processed the 5' RACE reads anew with MiXCR; each CDR3 protein has one entry. This sample has approximately 1.5 million distinct CDR3 sequences, with about 35% found just once. What was sequenced was blood. Receptors were obtained from a woman aged 30 to 39 in good health.

This clonotype has only a few counts. One end of the junction does not line up with germline, which may come from a read error. This rearrangement joins TRBV7-2 to TRBJ2-7; D unclear. Looked up from germline, CDR1 is SGHTA and CDR2 is FQGNSA. This CDR3 is 15 amino acids long. The DNA for the CDR3 is TGTGCCAGCAGTTTAGTGGGCAACTACCGATACGAGCAGTACTTC. Protein sequence: CASSLVGNYRYEQYF.

This clonotype showed up just a few times. V and J are TRBV27 and TRBJ2-7; D perhaps matches TRBD2 (6 bases). The germline V gene has CDR1 MNHEY and CDR2 SMNVEV (reference sequence). Trimming left V 8 bases short and J 5 bases short, with 16 bases between. The CDR3 spans 13 residues. The CDR3 region has the DNA TGTGCCAGCTCTAAACGGGAGAGAGACGAGCAGTACTTC. It codes for CASSKRERDEQYF.

This clonotype has just one count. The rearrangement links TRBV28 to TRBJ2-5; no definite D call. The J call may be in error: the DNA end matches TRBJ2-7 better. The CDR3 length is 12 residues. The germline gives CDR1 MDHEN, CDR2 SYDVKM. The CDR3 nucleotides are TGTGCCAGCAGTTTTTGGCAGGACGAGCAGTACTTC. It translates to CASSFWQDEQYF.

This clonotype was recorded once. This chain joins TRBV29-1 and TRBJ1-5, with D possibly matching TRBD1 (6 bases). V was pared by 7 bases and J by 1 base, with 32 bases between. The CDR3 length is 20 residues. The V gene's germline CDR1 is SQVTM and CDR2 ANQGSEA. CDR3 DNA sequence: TGCAGCGCCTCTAGGACAGAATCTATTAAATTTTCCCCGAGCAATCAGCCCCAGCATTTT. Its protein product is CSASRTESIKFSPSNQPQHF.

As for this clonotype: A junction end diverges from the germline sequence, so it may reflect a read error. The rearrangement links TRBV2 to TRBJ2-5, with D possibly being TRBD1 (6 bases). Germline V gene sequence: CDR1 SNHLY, CDR2 FYNNEI. This CDR3 is 16 amino acids long. The CDR3 loop is CASSLGPRGKKETQYF. The CDR3 DNA follows: TGTGCCAGCAGTCTAGGACCCAGGGGAAAAAAAGAGACTCAGTACTTC.

This clonotype showed up just a few times. The V call is TRBV6-2 or TRBV6-3, the J call TRBJ2-3, with TRBD2 identical over 10 bases. V lost 2 bases and J lost 7; bases outside the gene matches: 21. CDR3 length equals 20 residues. Germline V CDR1 and CDR2: MNHEY, SVGEGT. CDR3 loop: CASSYPEGEREGRPTNTQYF. CDR3 nucleotide sequence: TGTGCCAGCAGTTACCCGGAGGGGGAGCGGGAGGGCCGCCCGACAAATACGCAGTATTTT.

The chain carries TRBV3-1 and TRBJ2-3; D may be TRBD1 or TRBD2 (5 bases each). Germline CDR1 is LGHDT and CDR2 is YNNKEL (reference sequence). CDR3 length: 15 amino acids. V lost 3 bases, J lost 5 bases, and 15 bases lay in between. The CDR3 DNA reads as TGTGCCAGCAGCCACCGGATCGGGACGGGAGATACGCAGTATTTT. Translated: CASSHRIGTGDTQYF.

This clonotype was detected many times. This chain links TRBV20-1 with TRBJ2-7; 8 nucleotides agree with TRBD1. V was clipped by 1 base and J by 3 bases; unmatched bases: 2. CDR1 is DFQATT and CDR2 is SNEGSKA in the germline V gene (reference sequence). The CDR3 sequence is 13 residues long. In DNA, the CDR3 is TGCAGTGCTAGAGGGACAGGGAACTACGAGCAGTACTTC. The encoded protein is CSARGTGNYEQYF.